Below are 31 T cell receptor beta chains sequenced from a single sample in a study of OX40 agonist ivuxolimab in advanced cancers. Measured with immunoSEQ multiplex PCR; TCRdb has only the in-frame clones, and not every one. Of over 75,000 clones listed, 70% to 90% are singletons. Sequencing used CD4+ or CD8+ T cells sorted from blood, obtained in a trial of the OX40 agonist ivuxolimab. The receptor set was obtained from an adult with an advanced solid tumor such as melanoma, head and neck, liver or kidney cancer.

The genes are TRBV29-1 and TRBJ1-1; weak D call: TRBD1 (5 bases). The V gene lost 1 base and the J gene lost 1 base, with 7 bases spanning the gap. The CDR3 length is 13 residues. The V gene's germline CDR1 is SQVTM and CDR2 ANQGSEA. DNA for the CDR3: TGCAGCGTTGAAGGGCAGGGGAACACTGAAGCTTTCTTT. Its protein is CSVEGQGNTEAFF. The full variable domain, rest sourced from reference TRBV29-1 and TRBJ1-1, is SAVISQKPSRDICQRGTSLTIQCQVDSQVTMMFWYRQQPGQSLTLIATANQGSEATYESGFVIDKFPISRPNLTFSTLTVSNMSPEDSSIYLCSVEGQGNTEAFFGQGTRLTVV.

The rearrangement uses TRBV30 and TRBJ2-2; TRBD2 might be the D (6 bases). The CDR3 loop spans 15 amino acids. Deletions cut 8 bases from V and 4 bases from J, with 20 bases between. The germline V gene has CDR1 GTSNPN and CDR2 SVGIG (reference sequence). The CDR3 bases are TGTGCCAGCATTAATCCGCGGGGTGGCACCGGGGAGCTGTTTTTT. Protein sequence: CASINPRGGTGELFF.

The CDR3 DNA reads TGTGCCAGCAGTGACTCTGTGTCGGCGGGGGAGCAGTTCTTC. The encoded protein is CASSDSVSAGEQFF. The gene calls are TRBV6-4 and TRBJ2-1, with D maybe TRBD2 (6 bases). The CDR3 is 14 amino acids. Trimming pared 0 bases from V and 10 bases from J, leaving 13 bases between. Germline V gene data show CDR1 as MRHNA and CDR2 as SNTAGT.

The chain couples TRBV15 to TRBJ2-2; 7 bases are shared with TRBD1. V was clipped by 0 bases and J by 5 bases; unmatched bases: 6. The CDR3 covers 16 residues. Germline V gene data show CDR1 as LNHNV and CDR2 as YYDKDF (reference sequence). The CDR3 region is CATSRDPGQRTGELFF. The DNA for the CDR3 is TGTGCCACCAGCAGAGATCCGGGACAGAGGACCGGGGAGCTGTTTTTT.

The V and J genes are TRBV11-2 and TRBJ2-2; 10 bases map to TRBD2. Unmatched junction bases numbered 3, after V lost 1 base and J lost 1 base. Germline V gene data show CDR1 as SGHAT and CDR2 as FQNNGV. The CDR3 runs to 17 residues. CDR3 amino acids: CASSLALAGWNTGELFF. The CDR3 nucleotides read TGTGCCAGCAGCTTAGCACTAGCGGGGTGGAACACCGGGGAGCTGTTTTTT.

The gene calls are TRBV11-3 and TRBJ2-2; possibly TRBD2 for D (5 bases). The CDR3 contains 15 residues. V was pared by 1 base and J by 1 base, with 7 bases between. Germline loops: CDR1 SGHNT, CDR2 YENEEA. CDR3 sequence reads: CASSLGGLNTGELFF. CDR3 in DNA: TGTGCCAGCAGCTTAGGCGGACTGAACACCGGGGAGCTGTTTTTT.

The rearrangement uses TRBV7-2 and TRBJ1-2; 10 bases line up with TRBD1. CDR3 size: 13 residues. Trimming took 5 bases from V and 4 from J; bases not matched to a gene: 1. Germline-derived CDR1 and CDR2 are SGHTA and FQGNSA. The CDR3 loop reads CASSDRGRYGYTF. CDR3 nucleotide sequence: TGTGCCAGCAGCGACAGGGGGCGCTATGGCTACACCTTC.

J is TRBJ1-3 and V is TRBV7-2, with D possibly TRBD1 on 5 matching bases. Germline V gives CDR1 SGHTA, CDR2 FQGNSA. The length of the CDR3 is 13 residues. The V gene lost 5 bases and the J gene lost 11 bases, with 16 bases spanning the gap. The CDR3 loop is CASSPASGTAIYF. As DNA, the CDR3 is TGTGCCAGCAGCCCGGCTAGCGGGACTGCCATATATTTT.

The genes are TRBV27 and TRBJ1-5; 8 nucleotides align to TRBD1. The CDR3 sequence is 14 residues long. V was pared by 6 bases and J by 2 bases, with 3 bases of the junction left unmatched. Germline CDR1 MNHEY, CDR2 SMNVEV (reference sequence). In nucleotides, the CDR3 is TGTGCCAGCAGAGCGACAGGGGGCAATCAGCCCCAGCATTTT. Translated: CASRATGGNQPQHF.

This clone was observed a single time. V is TRBV28 and J is TRBJ2-4; the match to TRBD1 covers 12 bases. This CDR3 comprises 16 residues. Trimming at V came to 5 bases and at J to 5 bases, leaving 7 bases not matched to a gene. The germline gives CDR1 MDHEN, CDR2 SYDVKM. The CDR3 DNA is TGTGCCAGCAGTAGCTCGGGACAGGGGGCCGAAAACATTCAGTACTTC. Its protein product is CASSSSGQGAENIQYF.

The genes are TRBV9 and TRBJ1-1; no reliable D call. In germline, CDR1 is SGDLS, CDR2 YYNGEE. Trimming left V 0 bases short and J 4 bases short, with 10 bases between. CDR3 length: 14 amino acids. The CDR3 loop reads CASSVDGLTTEAFF. CDR3 nucleotide sequence: TGTGCCAGCAGCGTAGACGGACTGACCACTGAAGCTTTCTTT. Drawing the rest from reference TRBV9 and TRBJ1-1, the complete variable domain is DSGVTQTPKHLITATGQRVTLRCSPRSGDLSVYWYQQSLDQGLQFLIQYYNGEERAKGNILERFSAQQFPDLHSELNLSSLELGDSALYFCASSVDGLTTEAFFGQGTRLTVV.

V usage is TRBV28 and J usage is TRBJ1-5; 7 positions agree with TRBD1. Trimming cost V 5 bases and J 6 bases; bases outside gene matches: 7. Germline CDR1 MDHEN, CDR2 SYDVKM. The CDR3 extends over 14 amino acids. CDR3 coding DNA: TGTGCCAGCAGTGCGAGGCAGGGGGGTCAGCCCCAGCATTTT. Translating gives CASSARQGGQPQHF.

V usage is TRBV10-3 and J usage is TRBJ1-5; 12 bases match TRBD1. The germline V gene has CDR1 ENHRY and CDR2 SYGVKD. This CDR3 comprises 13 residues. Unmatched junction bases numbered 3, after V lost 9 bases and J lost 6 bases. The CDR3 DNA is TGTGCCATAGGGACAGGGGGCGGTCAGCCCCAGCATTTT. It is translated as CAIGTGGGQPQHF.

J is TRBJ1-5 and V is TRBV4-2; 9 nucleotides line up with TRBD1. The CDR3 length is 15 residues. V lost 5 bases, J lost 4 bases, and 6 bases stayed unmatched. Germline-derived CDR1 and CDR2 are LGHNA and YNFKEQ. The CDR3 nucleotides are TGTGCCAGCAGCTTCGGACAGGGGACAAATCAGCCCCAGCATTTT. Translating gives CASSFGQGTNQPQHF.

The rearrangement links TRBV7-2 to TRBJ2-7; tentative D call: TRBD1 (6 bases). V was trimmed by 5 bases and J by 3 bases, leaving 14 bases between them. Germline V gene sequence: CDR1 SGHTA, CDR2 FQGNSA. The CDR3 runs to 14 residues. The CDR3 DNA follows: TGTGCCAGCAGCCGTTCCGGGACAAACTACGAGCAGTACTTC. Encoded protein: CASSRSGTNYEQYF.

The chain has TRBV30 and TRBJ1-5, with unresolved D. The CDR3 sequence is 14 residues long. Germline loops: CDR1 GTSNPN, CDR2 SVGIG (reference sequence). The V gene lost 2 bases and the J gene lost 4 bases, with 12 bases spanning the gap. CDR3 sequence reads: CAWSNSNGNQPQHF. The CDR3 DNA reads TGTGCCTGGAGTAACTCAAACGGGAATCAGCCCCAGCATTTT.

The genes are TRBV6-1 and TRBJ1-3, with D unclear. Trimming removed 8 bases at V and 0 bases at J, with 11 bases between. Per germline, CDR1 MNHNS and CDR2 SASEGT. The CDR3 runs to 14 residues. The CDR3 protein is CASGYGSSGNTIYF. As DNA, the CDR3 is TGTGCCAGCGGATACGGAAGCTCTGGAAACACCATATATTTT.

The gene calls are TRBV18 and TRBJ2-3, with 10 nucleotides matching TRBD2. V trimming: 1 base; J trimming: 6 bases; junction bases outside the gene matches: 7. This CDR3 has 16 amino acids. Germline lookup yields CDR1 KGHSH and CDR2 LQKENI. The CDR3 coding sequence is TGTGCCAGCTCACCACAGCGGGAGGGCCGCGGCGATACGCAGTATTTT. Its protein is CASSPQREGRGDTQYF.

The chain combines TRBV28 with TRBJ1-1; D is undetermined. In germline, CDR1 is MDHEN, CDR2 SYDVKM. The CDR3 covers 12 residues. The germline V and J ends were trimmed by 3 bases and 1 base, with 3 bases remaining between them. In nucleotides, the CDR3 is TGTGCCAGCAGTTTGTGGAACACTGAAGCTTTCTTT. Protein product: CASSLWNTEAFF. Using reference TRBV28 and TRBJ1-1 for the parts outside the CDR3, the full variable domain is DVKVTQSSRYLVKRTGEKVFLECVQDMDHENMFWYRQDPGLGLRLIYFSYDVKMKEKGDIPEGYSVSREKKERFSLILESASTNQTSMYLCASSLWNTEAFFGQGTRLTVV.

This clone was counted a few times. V gene TRBV7-2 combines with J gene TRBJ1-1; possibly TRBD1 for D (6 bases). The CDR3 runs to 14 residues. From germline, CDR1 is SGHTA and CDR2 FQGNSA. The V end was cut by 1 base, the J end by 6 bases, with 12 bases between. The DNA of the CDR3 is TGTGCCAGCAGCTTAGTTTTACAGGGTTCTGAAGCTTTCTTT. Amino acids: CASSLVLQGSEAFF.

V gene TRBV7-2 combines with J gene TRBJ2-7; D remains unclear. Trimming took off 5 bases at V and 3 bases at J, with 11 bases between the two ends. The CDR3 consists of 13 residues. Looked up from germline, CDR1 is SGHTA and CDR2 is FQGNSA. The CDR3: CASSPTDIYEQYF. The CDR3 DNA reads as TGTGCCAGCAGCCCTACAGATATCTACGAGCAGTACTTC.

In this sample, this clone turned up a few times. The rearrangement uses TRBV18 and TRBJ1-5; possibly TRBD1 for D (5 bases). The germline V gene has CDR1 KGHSH and CDR2 LQKENI. The CDR3 is 14 amino acids. Between the trimmed V and J ends, which lost 3 bases and 2 bases, there was a span of 8 bases. CDR3: CASSPGGGNQPQHF. DNA for the CDR3: TGTGCCAGCTCACCGGGGGGAGGCAATCAGCCCCAGCATTTT.

This clone was recorded once. The chain has TRBV11-2 and TRBJ2-5; D remains ambiguous. There are 14 residues in the CDR3. V was pared by 4 bases and J by 7 bases, with 16 bases between. Germline loops: CDR1 SGHAT, CDR2 FQNNGV. The CDR3 protein is CASSSGQVGWTQYF. The CDR3 nucleotides are TGTGCCAGCAGCTCCGGGCAGGTGGGATGGACCCAGTACTTC.

This clone appeared once. The chain is built from TRBV2 and TRBJ1-4; 8 positions match TRBD1. Germline CDR1 reads SNHLY; CDR2 reads FYNNEI. V gave up 5 bases and J gave up 8 bases; unmatched junction bases: 10. The CDR3 totals 15 residues. This CDR3 is CASSFVQGVGEKLFF. CDR3 coding DNA: TGTGCCAGCAGTTTCGTACAGGGGGTAGGGGAAAAACTGTTTTTT.

This chain connects TRBV5-4 to TRBJ1-1, with D unclear. Trimming took off 0 bases at V and 1 base at J, with 10 bases between the two ends. This CDR3 comprises 15 residues. Germline values: CDR1 SGHNT, CDR2 YYREEE (reference sequence). The CDR3 region is CASSLGRGGNTEAFF. CDR3 nucleotides: TGTGCCAGCAGCTTGGGCCGGGGTGGGAACACTGAAGCTTTCTTT.

This chain joins TRBV7-9 and TRBJ2-1; D is perhaps TRBD2 (6 bases). The CDR3 is 18 amino acids. Germline CDR1 and CDR2: SEHNR and FQNEAQ (reference sequence). Trimming took off 0 bases at V and 6 bases at J, with 21 bases between the two ends. The CDR3 DNA is TGTGCCAGCAGCTTAGCGCCCGGGCGGGTCGGAGGGTTCAATGAGCAGTTCTTC. This sequence encodes CASSLAPGRVGGFNEQFF.

V usage is TRBV7-3 and J usage is TRBJ2-1; D not certain. This CDR3 comprises 20 residues. In germline, CDR1 is SGHTA, CDR2 FQGTGA. Trimming cost V 2 bases and J 2 bases, with 25 bases left between them. The CDR3 sequence is CASSLFSSLPRSRTYNEQFF. The DNA of the CDR3 is TGTGCCAGCAGCTTATTTTCTTCTTTGCCCCGCAGCCGCACCTACAATGAGCAGTTCTTC.

The chain employs TRBV6-6 and TRBJ1-2, with a tentative D call TRBD1 (6 bases). Germline values: CDR1 MNHNY, CDR2 SVGAGI (reference sequence). The V gene lost 6 bases and the J gene lost 6 bases, with 8 bases spanning the gap. The CDR3 is 11 amino acids. The CDR3 is CASRRGDGYTF. DNA of the CDR3: TGTGCCAGCAGGAGGGGGGATGGCTACACCTTC.

The chain carries TRBV7-6 and TRBJ1-2; no definite D call. The V gene lost 0 bases and the J gene lost 8 bases, with 16 bases spanning the gap. The CDR3 consists of 15 residues. CDR1 is SGHVS, CDR2 FNYEAQ, per germline. CDR3 region: CASSLAPGSTRGYTF. The CDR3 bases are TGTGCCAGCAGCTTAGCGCCCGGCAGCACTAGGGGCTACACCTTC.

The rearrangement links TRBV10-3 to TRBJ2-7; 7 nucleotides agree with TRBD2. The V and J ends lost 3 bases and 6 bases, in that order; junction bases with no gene match: 5. The CDR3 length is 13 residues. Germline-derived CDR1 and CDR2 are ENHRY and SYGVKD. The CDR3 sequence: CAISEWTRGEQYF. The CDR3 nucleotides read TGTGCCATCAGTGAATGGACTAGAGGCGAGCAGTACTTC.

The chain has TRBV9 and TRBJ2-1; a weak D match, TRBD1 (6 bases). This CDR3 is 15 amino acids long. Trimming shortened V by 0 bases and J by 1 base, and 8 bases separated the two germline ends. Germline V lookup: CDR1 SGDLS, CDR2 YYNGEE. The CDR3 DNA follows: TGTGCCAGCAGCGTAGACGGACAGTCCTACAATGAGCAGTTCTTC. It specifies CASSVDGQSYNEQFF.